The clone carrying this T cell receptor (beta chain) was recorded only once. The antigen is undetermined. Clones were read by immunoSEQ multiplex PCR, and TCRdb kept only the in-frame ones, dropping some. There are about 2.5 million clones in the sample; 92% occur only once, and roughly 0.34% lies in the top ten. These data are taken from a study of shared clonotypes between healthy human individuals. Turning to the study itself: Each donor's CD4 naive and CD4 memory cells filled three plates apiece, CD8 naive two, and CD8 memory one.

The germline V gene encodes CDR1 KGHSH and CDR2 LQKENI. Trimming took 3 bases from V and 8 from J; bases not matched to a gene: 5. This CDR3 is built from 14 residues. The study's findings and limits: Between a few donors, naive CD4 clonotypes were shared at a level of about 5%. Naive subsets typically showed greater estimated richness than memory subsets.

The sample taken for sequencing was naive CD4+ T cells from PBMCs. Subset given: CD45RA+ positively selected. This TCR derives from a man aged 18 to 30 in good health. Some clones in this sample may be carry-over from other donors' samples. The chain combines TRBV18 with TRBJ2-1; 9 bases map to TRBD1. The CDR3 bases are TGTGCCAGCTCACCCGGGACAGGGCGTTATGAGCAGTTCTTC. Its protein is CASSPGTGRYEQFF.